This T cell receptor (beta chain) was observed in a study of CD8+CD57+ T cells in acquired aplastic anemia. General observations from the study: Researchers report that fewer than 30 CD8+ CDR3 sequences appeared in both patients and controls. In CD8+ cells, Simpson's diversity showed no significant difference between patients and controls.

CDR3 length: 18 residues. Trimming cost V 3 bases and J 0 bases, with 19 bases left between them. Germline CDR1 reads SGHTA; CDR2 reads FQGNSA. Using genomic DNA as the template, TCR beta VDJ and CDR3 profiling was carried out. TCRdb recomputed calls from the reads with MiXCR, one row per CDR3 protein. The profile shows roughly 280,000 distinct CDR3 sequences, under 60% of them singletons. With respect to this clonotype: Antigen specificity is unknown.

The authors sequenced patients whose flow cytometry had shown CD8+CD57+ cell expansion. The diagnosis in all patients was severe acquired aplastic anemia. Patients were treatment-naive when blood was sampled. The sequenced sample consisted of sorted CD4+, CD8+, or CD8+CD57+ T cells (not recorded which) from PBMCs. This chain uses TRBV7-2 with TRBJ2-3, with a weak D call TRBD2 (5 bases). The receptor's source is a human donor with aplastic anemia. In nucleotides, the CDR3 is TGTGCCAGCAGCTTCCGCAACCCCGGACTTGGTAGCACAGATACGCAGTATTTT. Translation: CASSFRNPGLGSTDTQYF.